Listed here is a single TCR beta chain. Its cognate antigen has yet to be identified. No base qualities exist here, and no much larger clone lies one base off it. The data belong to a study of cytomegalovirus exposure and HLA in healthy donors (dated by TCRdb to the late 2010s). With respect to the entire study: An earlier analysis of a few hundred of the donors reported 276 Gb of sequence data and around 110 million unique TCR beta sequences obtained from roughly 170 million T cells. A later genetic analysis used genome-wide SNP genotypes for about three fifths of the roughly 700 donors, treating that subset as a discovery cohort. To study patterns of TCR occurrence, a later analysis re-analyzed previously published TCR beta repertoires from 666 donors and added high-resolution HLA genotyping. A separate validation cohort of approximately 130 different subjects was used in addition to the roughly 700-subject first cohort. Of the 300 to 500 genotyped donors, 81% were placed in the genetic ancestry cluster associated with self-reported Caucasian donors. The study profiled the T cell repertoires of hundreds of subjects by immunosequencing and related them to cytomegalovirus serostatus. To predict cytomegalovirus infection status, the study brought together high-throughput TCR immunosequencing, statistical association of individual TCRs with disease status, and machine learning. The later analysis used no new phenotypic data to find candidate immune exposures, relying instead on TCR beta sequences and their occurrence across donors. An early release covering roughly 580 HLA-typed donors comprised approximately 290 gigabases of sequencing data and approximately 80 million unique TCR sequences. In an earlier analysis of roughly 600 of the donors, high-throughput TCR beta sequencing was used to judge whether each TCR beta V gene segment behaved as functional or pseudogenic. Alongside the repertoire data, information on donor age, sex, ethnicity and CMV serostatus was compiled. Typing coverage differed by locus: A, B, C, DRB1 and DQB1 were typed in roughly 620-630 donors, DQA1 in 522, DPA1 in 600 to 610, and DPB1 in 400 to 480. The study aimed to test whether signatures of past pathogen exposure could be identified by cataloging public T cell receptors. Among roughly 370 genotyped donors of the cohort, an average of about 240,000 unique TCR beta nucleotide sequences were sequenced per donor, roughly 18% of them non-productive. Every repertoire in the discovery cohort had been generated on one and the same sequencing platform. Because of strong linkage in the cohort, five DR-DQ haplotypes were treated as single units for association and clustering. HLA typing covered class I and class II loci at four-digit resolution.

The library was prepared using the immunoSEQ multiplex PCR assay. For the multiplex PCR, a mixture combining 60 forward primers for TCR Vbeta segments and 13 reverse primers for TCR Jbeta segments was used. The CDR3 region of rearranged TCR beta genes was amplified from genomic DNA by a multiplex PCR assay. Amplified TCR beta libraries were sequenced as 87-base-pair reads on the Illumina HiSeq System. Processing in the source paper ran as follows. A later analysis tallied about 77 million unique TCR beta chains across the 666 repertoires, and around 12 million of those chains were shared by two or more donors. To remove PCR and sequencing errors, raw reads were error-corrected and collapsed into unique sequences using a nearest-neighbor algorithm that merged closely related sequences. To assign V, D and J gene segments, CDR3 sequences were aligned to IMGT reference sequences. Each retained sequence needed at least a six-nucleotide match to both a V gene segment and a J gene segment. Rearrangements were classified as productive when the CDR3 lacked stop codons and remained in frame with V and J, and all other rearrangements were classified as non-productive. Following IMGT convention, CDR3 was defined as the stretch from the second conserved V-encoded cysteine up to the conserved J-encoded phenylalanine. In an earlier analysis of around 600 of the donors, sequences lacking an unambiguous match to a single V gene segment were excluded. An earlier analysis of 587 of the donors called V segments functional above 56.7% productive rearrangements and segregating when the between-donor standard deviation exceeded 5%. A statistical classification framework was built to diagnose cytomegalovirus status from the catalog of TCR beta chain sequences. A later analysis assigned V and J genes by comparing TCR nucleotide sequences with IMGT/GENE-DB human TR gene sequences. In a later analysis, CDR3 sequences and most-parsimonious VDJ recombination scenarios were assigned using the TCRdist pipeline. In a later analysis, every TCR beta chain was defined by the combination of its CDR3 amino acid sequence and its V-gene family, and reads without a unique V-gene family were dropped. A later analysis removed several hundred highly shared, low-generation-probability nucleotide sequences to deal with suspected cross-contamination and a sequencing artifact. A later analysis calculated a clonal expansion index for each public chain from normalized within-repertoire ranks of inferred template counts. Generation probabilities in a later analysis came from a VDJ recombination model fitted to out-of-frame rearrangements, and those results were checked against IGoR. In a later analysis, hypergeometric tests were used to score TCR-TCR, TCR-HLA and TCR-CMV co-occurrence, with a repertoire-size bias correction applied to TCR pairs. A later analysis estimated false discovery rates by permuting HLA or CMV assignments 20 times. In a later analysis, co-occurring TCRs were grouped using DBSCAN, and TCRdist sequence similarity was added for clustering within HLA-allele-positive subsets. Co-occurrence clustering excluded repertoires with fewer than 30,000 or more than 120,000 public chains, plus five with anomalous nucleotide sharing. This is the immuneACCESS table as TCRdb keeps it, with only in-frame sequences that have V and J called. A part of the clones is gone; compared with another copy, unresolved V genes explain less than half, and the rest is unexplained. V and J calls and clone size are given by that table; D and trimming were obtained from the DNA. In this sample the table shows around 110,000 clones, 70% of which occur a single time. The ten biggest clones cover approximately 9.4% of the sample.

The cohort consisted of 650 to 850 healthy bone marrow donors. All cohort members were sampled while nominally healthy, although unrecorded immune exposures were likely present. The donor was CMV seropositive and was included in the group of some 290 seropositive cohort members. Every donor gave a peripheral blood sample, and the peripheral blood mononuclear cells from that sample were used for TCR beta sequencing. Genomic DNA extraction from the blood cell samples was performed with the Qiagen DNeasy Blood Extraction Kit. Results and caveats for the whole study, not just this receptor: Three of the identified cytomegalovirus-associated TCR beta chains were confirmed in vitro to be specific for cytomegalovirus antigens. In an earlier analysis of about 540 of the donors, most TCR beta V segments were observed in productive rearrangements about 87% or about 30% of the time, broadly matching IMGT annotations. The classifier was reported to diagnose cytomegalovirus status with high specificity and sensitivity in both the original and validation cohorts. HLA typing was unavailable for some donors at each locus, so association tests used only the typed subset. It was suggested by the authors that the approach could potentially be generalized to other disease states and immunological phenotypes. CMV serostatus was the only immune exposure information available for the cohort. A total of 150 or so TCR beta chains were listed by the study as associated with cytomegalovirus. V-gene and J-gene trimming of TCR beta chains was associated with a missense DCLRE1C variant in a later genetic analysis, and the association was replicated in an independent cohort. This cohort had only TCR beta chains sequenced, and the lack of alpha or paired-chain data limited which features could be detected. A later analysis found that TCR association rates varied across HLA loci, with DRB1 alleles showing the most associated TCRs and HLA-C alleles the fewest. According to a later analysis, most CMV-associated TCR beta chains appeared to be HLA-restricted, and the HLA associations seemed to be driven largely by CMV exposure. In a later analysis, several top co-occurrence clusters were reported to appear linked to parvovirus B19, influenza, CMV and Epstein-Barr virus. Assigning TCR associations to individual alleles was difficult when HLA alleles, especially DR and DQ, strongly co-occurred. A later analysis associated about 17,000 TCR beta sequences with specific HLA alleles at a false discovery rate of 0.05. A later analysis found that HLA-associated TCR beta chains were more clonally expanded and had lower generation probabilities than equally common non-associated chains. A further reported finding was that TCR beta sequences accurately predicted the HLA-A and HLA-B alleles for most subjects in the first cohort. Across donors, most TCR sequences were observed very rarely, whereas some public TCRs were present in many individuals. The earlier analysis of approximately 590 of the donors excluded around 17 rarely observed V segments, including chromosome 9 orphons, because counts were too low. Presence/absence analyses assumed roughly uniform sequencing depth across donors, an assumption that may not hold. A cluster of highly shared sequence variants was judged likely to be a technical artifact of the sequencing pipeline. Linkage disequilibrium might explain the correlated functional status among segregating V segments, but an unknown experimental factor could not be excluded. A later genetic analysis reported fewer N-insertions in productive TCRs among donors in an Asian-associated ancestry cluster than the roughly 700-donor mean.

The specimen was PBMCs. The clonotype comes from a man aged 25-45 years in good health and CMV-seropositive.

The encoded CDR3 is CASSLAENRGFREKLFF. The nucleotides read TGCGCCAGCAGCTTGGCCGAAAACAGGGGATTTCGAGAAAAACTGTTTTTT. The rearranged segments are TRBV5-1 and TRBJ1-4; 7 middle bases align to TRBD1. Clipping removes 0 bases from V and 8 bases from J, with 13 as the unmatched junction base count. The CDR3 has 17 amino acids, counting the end cysteine and phenylalanine. The CDR3 DNA has 51 bases and is translated from base 1. The germline V gene sets CDR1 to SGHRS and CDR2 to YFSETQ.